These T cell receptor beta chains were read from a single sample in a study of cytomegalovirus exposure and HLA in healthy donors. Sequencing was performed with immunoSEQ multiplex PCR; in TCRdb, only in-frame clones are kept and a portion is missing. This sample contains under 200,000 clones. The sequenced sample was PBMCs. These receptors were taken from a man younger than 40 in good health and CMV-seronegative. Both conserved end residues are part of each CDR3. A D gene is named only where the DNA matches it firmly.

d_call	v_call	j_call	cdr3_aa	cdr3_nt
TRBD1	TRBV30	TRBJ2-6	CAWGRTGGGANVLTF	TGTGCCTGGGGGCGGACAGGAGGTGGGGCCAACGTCCTGACTTTC
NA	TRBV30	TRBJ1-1	CAWSLPPMNTEAFF	TGTGCCTGGAGCCTACCCCCCATGAACACTGAAGCTTTCTTT
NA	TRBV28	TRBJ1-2	CASSPLYYGYTF	TGTGCCAGCAGTCCACTGTACTATGGCTACACCTTC
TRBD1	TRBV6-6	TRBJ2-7	CASSPDRHSYEQYF	TGTGCCAGCAGTCCGGACAGGCACTCCTACGAGCAGTACTTC
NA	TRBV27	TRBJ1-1	CASTPSQGYTEAFF	TGTGCCAGCACCCCCTCCCAGGGGTACACTGAAGCTTTCTTT
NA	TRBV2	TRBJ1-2	CASRDSIVYGYTF	TGTGCCAGCAGAGACAGCATTGTCTATGGCTACACCTTC
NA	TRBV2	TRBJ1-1	CASSVGRQTEAFF	TGTGCCAGCAGTGTTGGCAGGCAGACTGAAGCTTTCTTT
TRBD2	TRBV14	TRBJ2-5	CASSQIGFAGGRGTQYF	TGTGCCAGCAGCCAAATCGGGTTCGCGGGGGGGCGAGGGACCCAGTACTTC
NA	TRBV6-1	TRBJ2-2	CASRSPVITGELFF	TGTGCCAGCAGGTCCCCCGTTATAACCGGGGAGCTGTTTTTT
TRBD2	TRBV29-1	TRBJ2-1	CSAIGASGSNEQFF	TGCAGCGCGATAGGGGCTAGCGGGAGTAATGAGCAGTTCTTC
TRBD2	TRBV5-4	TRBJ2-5	CASSMGLAGDRETQYF	TGTGCCAGCAGCATGGGACTAGCGGGAGATCGGGAGACCCAGTACTTC
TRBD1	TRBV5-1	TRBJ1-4	CASSFTGTGREKLFF	TGCGCCAGCAGCTTTACCGGGACAGGGAGAGAAAAACTGTTTTTT
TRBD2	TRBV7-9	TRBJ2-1	CASSPAGVLYNEQFF	TGTGCCAGCAGCCCAGCGGGGGTTCTTTACAATGAGCAGTTCTTC
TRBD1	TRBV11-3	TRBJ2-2	CASSLDGQGYTGELFF	TGTGCCAGCAGCTTAGATGGACAGGGTTACACCGGGGAGCTGTTTTTT
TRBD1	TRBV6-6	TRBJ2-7	CASRAIDRAPPYEQYF	TGTGCCAGCAGGGCTATAGACAGGGCACCCCCCTACGAGCAGTACTTC
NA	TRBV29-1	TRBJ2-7	CSVKARSSYEQYF	TGCAGCGTTAAGGCCCGGAGCTCCTACGAGCAGTACTTC
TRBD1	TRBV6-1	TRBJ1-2	CASRGTTGNYGYTF	TGTGCCAGCAGGGGGACGACAGGGAACTATGGCTACACCTTC
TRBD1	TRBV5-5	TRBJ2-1	CASSQLTGGPEQFF	TGTGCCAGCAGCCAACTGACAGGGGGCCCTGAGCAGTTCTTC
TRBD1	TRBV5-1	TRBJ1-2	CASSTGTGKNYGYTF	TGCGCCAGCAGCACCGGGACAGGGAAAAACTATGGCTACACCTTC
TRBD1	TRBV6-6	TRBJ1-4	CASSYNQGARLFF	TGTGCCAGCAGTTACAATCAGGGGGCTAGGCTGTTTTTT
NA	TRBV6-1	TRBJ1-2	CASSDQEPSIWSEVYTF	TGTGCCAGCAGTGACCAGGAACCGTCGATCTGGTCGGAAGTCTACACCTTC
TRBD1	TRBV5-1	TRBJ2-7	CASSFLQGAHEQYF	TGCGCCAGCAGCTTTTTACAGGGGGCCCACGAGCAGTACTTC
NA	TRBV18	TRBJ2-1	CASSPGPRGNEQFF	TGTGCCAGCTCACCAGGCCCTAGGGGTAATGAGCAGTTCTTC
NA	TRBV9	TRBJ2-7	CASSVGASSYEQYF	TGTGCCAGCAGCGTAGGGGCAAGTTCCTACGAGCAGTACTTC
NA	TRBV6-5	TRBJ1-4	CASSRRGTNEKLFF	TGTGCCAGCAGTCGACGGGGGACTAATGAAAAACTGTTTTTT
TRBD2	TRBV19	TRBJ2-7	CASSTGTSGRVLQDEQYF	TGTGCCAGTAGTACCGGGACTAGCGGGAGGGTGCTACAAGACGAGCAGTACTTC
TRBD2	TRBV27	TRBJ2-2	CASSIAGGPWAGELFF	TGTGCCAGCAGCATAGCGGGAGGGCCTTGGGCCGGGGAGCTGTTTTTT
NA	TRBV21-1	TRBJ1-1	CASSARKQALGEAFF	TGTGCCAGCAGCGCCAGGAAACAGGCATTGGGTGAAGCTTTCTTT
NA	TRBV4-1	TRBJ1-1	CASSQSRTALNTEAFF	TGCGCCAGCAGCCAAAGTAGGACAGCATTGAACACTGAAGCTTTCTTT
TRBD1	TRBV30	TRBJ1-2	CAWRNAQGNYGYTF	TGTGCCTGGAGGAACGCACAGGGGAACTATGGCTACACCTTC
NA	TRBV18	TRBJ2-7	CASSPGGTRYEQYF	TGTGCCAGCTCACCAGGGGGGACCCGCTACGAGCAGTACTTC
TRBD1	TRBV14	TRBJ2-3	CASSLLGTGGYYGTDTQYF	TGTGCCAGCAGCCTGTTGGGGACAGGGGGCTATTATGGCACAGATACGCAGTATTTT
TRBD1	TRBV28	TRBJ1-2	CASRGDRGYGYTF	TGTGCCAGCAGAGGGGACAGGGGTTACGGCTACACCTTC
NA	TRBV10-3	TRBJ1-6	CAISDLDSTNSPLHF	TGTGCCATCAGTGATTTAGACTCTACAAATTCACCCCTCCACTTT
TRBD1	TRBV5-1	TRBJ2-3	CASSWRQGVDTQYF	TGCGCCAGCAGCTGGAGACAGGGTGTAGATACGCAGTATTTT
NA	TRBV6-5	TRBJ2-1	CASSRQSSYNEQFF	TGTGCCAGCAGTCGACAGAGCTCCTACAATGAGCAGTTCTTC
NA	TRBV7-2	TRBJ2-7	CASSRSGTYHEQYF	TGTGCCAGCAGCCGATCCGGGACATACCACGAGCAGTACTTC
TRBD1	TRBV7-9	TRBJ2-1	CASSRPGTGSSYNEQFF	TGTGCCAGCAGCCGTCCCGGGACAGGTAGCTCCTACAATGAGCAGTTCTTC
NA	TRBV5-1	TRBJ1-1	CASSLNRDTEAFF	TGCGCCAGCAGCTTAAACAGGGATACTGAAGCTTTCTTT
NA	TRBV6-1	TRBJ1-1	CASSYTEAFF	TGTGCCAGCAGCTACACTGAAGCTTTCTTT
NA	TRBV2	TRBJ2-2	CASSEDSYTGELFF	TGTGCCAGCAGTGAAGACAGCTACACCGGGGAGCTGTTTTTT
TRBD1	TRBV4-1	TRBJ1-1	CASSQSTGAGGNTEAFF	TGCGCCAGCAGCCAAAGTACAGGGGCGGGGGGGAACACCGAAGCTTTCTTT
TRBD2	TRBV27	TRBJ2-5	CASSFGTSGGRETQYF	TGTGCCAGCAGTTTTGGGACTAGCGGGGGCAGAGAGACCCAGTACTTC
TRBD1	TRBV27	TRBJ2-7	CASRAPGQGDEQYF	TGTGCCAGCAGAGCACCGGGACAGGGGGACGAGCAGTACTTC
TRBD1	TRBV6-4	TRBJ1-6	CASSESPTGRNSPLHF	TGTGCCAGCAGTGAATCTCCGACAGGGAGAAATTCACCCCTCCACTTT
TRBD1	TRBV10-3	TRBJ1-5	CAISESTGIGNQPQHF	TGTGCCATCAGTGAGTCGACAGGGATTGGCAATCAGCCCCAGCATTTT
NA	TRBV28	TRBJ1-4	CASSLPGDILFF	TGTGCCAGCAGTTTACCCGGGGACATACTGTTTTTT
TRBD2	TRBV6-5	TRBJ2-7	CASSSGLAGEQYF	TGTGCCAGCAGTTCGGGACTAGCGGGCGAGCAGTACTTC
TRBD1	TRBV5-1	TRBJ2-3	CASSSGTGPRTDTQYF	TGCGCCAGCAGCTCCGGGACAGGTCCTCGCACAGATACGCAGTATTTT
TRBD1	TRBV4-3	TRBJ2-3	CASSQDRGSSTDTQYF	TGCGCCAGCAGCCAGGACAGGGGATCTAGCACAGATACGCAGTATTTT
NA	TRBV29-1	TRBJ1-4	CSVPEPTGGNEKLFF	TGCAGCGTCCCGGAACCGACAGGCGGGAATGAAAAACTGTTTTTT
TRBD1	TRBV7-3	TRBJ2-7	CASSSTGGTYEQYF	TGTGCCAGCAGCTCGACAGGGGGGACCTACGAGCAGTACTTC
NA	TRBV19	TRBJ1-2	CASSPQTGLANYGYTF	TGTGCCAGTAGTCCACAGACCGGTCTCGCTAACTATGGCTACACCTTC
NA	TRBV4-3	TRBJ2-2	CASSQEFGGGGELFF	TGCGCCAGCAGCCAAGAATTCGGAGGAGGCGGGGAGCTGTTTTTT
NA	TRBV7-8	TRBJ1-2	CASSLNFQGGDYGYTF	TGTGCCAGCAGCTTAAACTTTCAGGGTGGAGACTATGGCTACACCTTC
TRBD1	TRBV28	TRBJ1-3	CASSPPTGAGNTIYF	TGTGCCAGCAGCCCCCCGACAGGGGCTGGAAACACCATATATTTT